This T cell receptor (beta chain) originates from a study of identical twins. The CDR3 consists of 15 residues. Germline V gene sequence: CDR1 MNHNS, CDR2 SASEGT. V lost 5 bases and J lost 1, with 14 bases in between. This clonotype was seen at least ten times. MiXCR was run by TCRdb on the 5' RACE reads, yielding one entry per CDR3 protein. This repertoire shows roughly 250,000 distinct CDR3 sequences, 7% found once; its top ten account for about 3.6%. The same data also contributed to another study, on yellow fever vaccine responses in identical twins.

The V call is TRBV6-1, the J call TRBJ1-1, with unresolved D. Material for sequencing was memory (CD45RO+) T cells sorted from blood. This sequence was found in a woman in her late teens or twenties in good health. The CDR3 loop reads CASSPAGYPNTEAFF. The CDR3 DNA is TGTGCCAGCAGTCCCGCGGGATACCCGAACACTGAAGCTTTCTTT.